This T cell receptor beta chain is from a study of blood T cell repertoires in COVID-19. Profiling relied on immunoSEQ multiplex PCR, and the TCRdb table lists in-frame clones only, not all of them. This sample has about 250,000 clones; about four fifths occur once, and the top ten carry roughly 10%. The CDR3 covers 15 residues. The sequenced material came from peripheral blood. This receptor was identified in a man of 80 years or more with acute or convalescent COVID-19. The chain joins TRBV12-2 to TRBJ2-2; the table's D call TRBD2 went unverified against the DNA. TRBV12-2 is a pseudogene. The CDR3 DNA reads TGTGCAAGTCCCTTCCGGGACTGGAACACCGGGGAGCTGTTTTTT. It specifies CASPFRDWNTGELFF.